The rows below give T cell receptor beta chains drawn from one sample of a study of technical replicates of blood from a few donors. Data came from immunoSEQ multiplex PCR; TCRdb stores just in-frame clones and leaves some out. Of under 90,000 clones listed, about 96% are singletons. The specimen was T cells isolated from PBMCs. Every receptor here comes from a human donor in good health. Both conserved end residues are part of each CDR3. The D gene is left open where the match is weak. The size of a clone is reported for some rows only, either as once, few or many, or as a class for expanded clones.

J gene,V gene,D gene,clone size,CDR3 protein,CDR3 DNA
TRBJ2-5,TRBV7-8,-,-,CASSQGTVQETQYF,TGTGCCAGCAGCCAGGGGACGGTACAAGAGACCCAGTACTTC
TRBJ2-5,TRBV4-1,-,-,CATSGNPPETQYF,TGCGCCACCTCGGGGAACCCTCCAGAGACCCAGTACTTC
TRBJ2-7,TRBV5-4,TRBD2,once,CASSWGGLNYEQYF,TGTGCCAGCAGCTGGGGGGGTCTAAACTACGAGCAGTACTTC
TRBJ1-5,TRBV2,-,once,CASSEGHYSNQPQHF,TGTGCCAGCAGTGAAGGGCATTATAGCAATCAGCCCCAGCATTTT
TRBJ1-2,TRBV4-1,TRBD1,-,CASSQDRRGQGEYGYTF,TGCGCCAGCAGCCAAGATCGGAGGGGACAGGGGGAGTATGGCTACACCTTC
TRBJ1-2,TRBV25-1,-,-,CASSLTGYSYGYTF,TGTGCCAGCAGTCTCACAGGGTATTCCTATGGCTACACCTTC
TRBJ2-7,TRBV27,TRBD1,-,CASSYSGQGYEQYF,TGTGCCAGCAGTTACTCGGGACAGGGCTACGAGCAGTACTTC
TRBJ2-2,TRBV7-2,TRBD1,-,CASSLGTGLTGELFF,TGTGCCAGCAGCTTAGGGACAGGGCTCACCGGGGAGCTGTTTTTT
TRBJ1-1,TRBV7-2,-,-,CASSLTGDTEAFF,TGTGCCAGCAGCCTGACGGGGGACACTGAAGCTTTCTTT
TRBJ2-7,TRBV30,-,-,CAWSAIRGEQYF,TGTGCCTGGAGTGCTATACGGGGCGAGCAGTACTTC
TRBJ2-3,TRBV10-1,TRBD2,-,CASSYSSGSTDTQYF,TGCGCCAGCAGTTACTCTAGCGGGAGCACAGATACGCAGTATTTT
TRBJ2-1,TRBV4-1,TRBD2,-,CASSQEGGTSGGASQFF,TGCGCCAGCAGCCAAGAAGGGGGGACTAGCGGGGGGGCTTCGCAGTTCTTC
TRBJ1-3,TRBV11-2,-,-,CASSPGQLYSGNTIYF,TGTGCCAGCAGCCCCGGACAGCTCTACTCTGGAAACACCATATATTTT
TRBJ1-2,TRBV5-1,TRBD1,-,CASSLDAGDRGRGYTF,TGCGCCAGCAGCTTGGATGCCGGGGACAGGGGGCGAGGCTACACCTTC
TRBJ1-5,TRBV19,TRBD1,-,CASSRQGLSQPQHF,TGTGCCAGTAGTCGACAGGGGTTAAGCCAGCCCCAGCATTTT
TRBJ2-7,TRBV9,-,-,CASSVDSWGRDEQYF,TGTGCCAGCAGCGTAGACAGTTGGGGGCGGGACGAGCAGTACTTC
TRBJ1-3,TRBV9,-,-,CASSVGATGPRSGNTIYF,TGTGCCAGCAGCGTAGGAGCGACAGGACCACGCTCTGGAAACACCATATATTTT
TRBJ2-3,TRBV7-9,TRBD2,-,CASSSGLVGRTDTQYF,TGTGCCAGCAGCTCAGGACTAGTTGGGCGGACAGATACGCAGTATTTT
TRBJ2-1,TRBV5-1,TRBD2,once,CASSLAASGSRNEQFF,TGCGCCAGCAGCTTGGCCGCTAGCGGGAGTAGGAATGAGCAGTTCTTC
TRBJ2-7,TRBV28,TRBD1,-,CASSDLTGNYYEQYF,TGTGCCAGCAGTGATTTGACAGGGAATTATTACGAGCAGTACTTC
TRBJ1-1,TRBV2,-,-,CASSDSGTEAFF,TGTGCCAGCAGTGATTCAGGCACTGAAGCTTTCTTT
TRBJ2-7,TRBV6-5,-,-,CASSTTGRQYF,TGTGCCAGCAGTACGACGGGTAGGCAGTACTTC
TRBJ2-6,TRBV10-3,TRBD1,-,CAISAGTGNSGANVLTF,TGTGCCATCAGCGCCGGGACAGGAAACTCTGGGGCCAACGTCCTGACTTTC